This is a list of T cell receptor beta chains from one sample in a study of regulatory T cells in long-lasting Graves disease. TCRdb analysed the multiplex PCR reads with MiXCR anew, one entry per CDR3 protein. The table lists more than 650,000 distinct CDR3 sequences, around 30% of them singletons, with about 40% in the top ten. The sample consisted of peripheral blood mononuclear cells (PBMCs), taken when the disease was refractory, from a patient treated with antithyroid drugs. The receptors derive from a female donor with Graves disease. The CDR3 runs from the conserved cysteine through the conserved F or W. The D gene is left open where the match is weak. A row's size may be missing; if present it is once, few, many or a size class.

cdr3_length,clone_size,d_call,v_call,j_call,cdr3_nt,cdr3_aa
13,NA,NA,TRBV3-1,TRBJ2-7,TGTGCCAGCAGCCAGGGGGAACTTTACGAGCAGTACTTC,CASSQGELYEQYF
13,NA,NA,TRBV7-6,TRBJ1-5,TGTGCCAGCAGTAACTTTGAGAATCAGCCCCAGCATTTT,CASSNFENQPQHF
14,few,NA,TRBV9,TRBJ1-1,TGTGCCAGCAGCGTAGTACAGGAAAACACTGAAGCTTTCTTT,CASSVVQENTEAFF
15,NA,NA,TRBV6-2/TRBV6-3,TRBJ2-7,TGTGCCAGCAGTTACGGGGACCCCACCCCCTACGAGCAGTACTTC,CASSYGDPTPYEQYF
15,few,TRBD2,TRBV11-2,TRBJ2-1,TGTGCCAGCAGCCAACGGACTAGCGAGTACAATGAGCAGTTCTTC,CASSQRTSEYNEQFF
19,many,NA,TRBV6-5,TRBJ2-5,TGTGCCAGCAGTTACGCCGCCGTATGGGACCTCTCCACCCCAGAGACCCAGTACTTC,CASSYAAVWDLSTPETQYF
17,many,TRBD1,TRBV6-1,TRBJ1-1,TGTGCCAGCAGACCGTTGACGGGACAGGGGCGGCGGACTGAAGCTTTCTTT,CASRPLTGQGRRTEAFF
16,NA,TRBD1,TRBV6-1,TRBJ2-3,TGTGCCAGCAGACCCGGGACAGGGTCTAGCACAGATACGCAGTATTTT,CASRPGTGSSTDTQYF
14,many,NA,TRBV28,TRBJ1-1,TGTGCCAGCACCCCTCCCAGGGGTCCCACTGAAGCTTTCTTT,CASTPPRGPTEAFF
15,NA,NA,TRBV6-1,TRBJ1-5,TGTGCCAGCACCGATACAGACGGGCGGCTTCAGCCCCAGCATTTT,CASTDTDGRLQPQHF
19,NA,TRBD1,TRBV19,TRBJ2-6,TGTGCCAGTAGAGCCCGGCCGGGACAGGGCAAATCTGGGGCCAACGTCCTGACTTTC,CASRARPGQGKSGANVLTF
14,once,NA,TRBV15,TRBJ1-6,TGTGCCACCAGCGGGGGACGGCCGCGGTCACCCCTCCACTTT,CATSGGRPRSPLHF
15,NA,TRBD2,TRBV7-9,TRBJ2-5,TGTGCCAGCATCCCCCCCGGGGGGGGAGAAGAGACCCAGTACTTC,CASIPPGGGEETQYF
14,NA,NA,TRBV3-1,TRBJ1-1,TGTGCCAGCAGCCGCACAGGGAGGGGCACTGAAGCTTTCTTT,CASSRTGRGTEAFF
20,NA,NA,TRBV2,TRBJ2-7,TGTGCCAGAAGTGAGAGGCCCTCGGGGGCGGGAGCGAGTCCCTCCTACGAGCAGTACTTC,CARSERPSGAGASPSYEQYF
16,NA,TRBD1,TRBV3-1,TRBJ1-2,TGTGCCAGCAGCCCTGGACAGGGGGGATTTTACTATGGCTACACCTTC,CASSPGQGGFYYGYTF
16,NA,TRBD2,TRBV13,TRBJ2-3,TGTGCCAGCAGCTTAGGAGGGAGGGTTAATGGAGATACGCAGTATTTT,CASSLGGRVNGDTQYF
15,NA,NA,TRBV6-2/TRBV6-3,TRBJ1-2,TGTGCCAGCAGTTACTCGTCAGGGTGGAACTATGGCTACACCTTC,CASSYSSGWNYGYTF
14,NA,NA,TRBV28,TRBJ1-6,TGTGCCAGCAGTTTATCCAATACAGGGATTCCCCTCCACTTT,CASSLSNTGIPLHF
16,few,NA,TRBV5-1,TRBJ1-6,TGCGCCAGCAGCTTGGCCGGCGACAGGTCCCTATCACCCCTCCACTTT,CASSLAGDRSLSPLHF
16,many,NA,TRBV12-3/TRBV12-4,TRBJ1-5,TGTGCCAGCAGCCCCAGGGAAGGGTATAGCAATCAGCCCCAGCATTTT,CASSPREGYSNQPQHF
12,few,TRBD1,TRBV20-1,TRBJ1-1,TGCAGTGCAAGGGACAGTATCACTGAAGCTTTCTTT,CSARDSITEAFF
16,few,NA,TRBV11-2,TRBJ1-1,TGTGCCAGCAGTTTCGTAAATTTGACACGGAACACTGAAGCTTTCTTT,CASSFVNLTRNTEAFF
15,few,TRBD1,TRBV27,TRBJ1-2,TGTGCCAGCAGTGTCCGGGACAGGGGGAGAAGAGGCTACACCTTC,CASSVRDRGRRGYTF
13,few,NA,TRBV20-1,TRBJ1-5,TGCAGTGCTAGCGGGGGGGTAAATCAGCCCCAGCATTTT,CSASGGVNQPQHF
18,NA,NA,TRBV25-1,TRBJ1-1,TGTGCCAGCAGTGCCCAGGGCTCCTTCGGGAAAGTGGACACTGAAGCTTTCTTT,CASSAQGSFGKVDTEAFF
13,NA,NA,TRBV12-3/TRBV12-4,TRBJ1-6,TGTGCCAGCAGGATAAAATTTAATTCACCCCTCCACTTT,CASRIKFNSPLHF
11,few,NA,TRBV6-1,TRBJ2-7,TGTGCCAGCAGAGCCTTTTACGAGCAGTACTTC,CASRAFYEQYF
11,NA,NA,TRBV20-1,TRBJ2-5,TGCAGTGCTAGAGATCCGAAGACCCAGTACTTC,CSARDPKTQYF
13,NA,NA,TRBV5-1,TRBJ1-1,TGCGCCAGCAGCTTGGCCCCAGTCACTGAAGCTTTCTTT,CASSLAPVTEAFF
13,few,NA,TRBV29-1,TRBJ1-1,TGCAGCGTTGAAAACAGGAGGAACACTGAAGCTTTCTTT,CSVENRRNTEAFF
12,few,NA,TRBV19,TRBJ1-2,TGTGCCAGCAGGACAGATTACTATGGCTACACCTTC,CASRTDYYGYTF
14,NA,TRBD1,TRBV19,TRBJ1-1,TGTGCCAGTAGTGAGACAGGGGCCTCGTTCCGTGCCTTCTTT,CASSETGASFRAFF
14,NA,TRBD1,TRBV19,TRBJ1-5,TGTGCCAGTATCACTGGACAGGGTAGACAGCCCCAGCATTTT,CASITGQGRQPQHF
16,few,NA,TRBV4-1,TRBJ1-1,TGCGCCAGCAGCCAAGTAATAGGCCAGCTGAACACTGAAGCTTTCTTT,CASSQVIGQLNTEAFF
18,few,NA,TRBV14,TRBJ2-6,TGTGCCAGCAGCCAAGGGGCAGGCGCCTTCTCTGGGGCCAACGTCCTGACTTTC,CASSQGAGAFSGANVLTF
14,NA,NA,TRBV30,TRBJ1-5,TGTGCCTGGAGTGTACAGCTGGGCGGTCAGCCCCAGCATTTT,CAWSVQLGGQPQHF
14,few,NA,TRBV6-1,TRBJ2-7,TGTGCCAGCAGTGAAGAGGACGGCTCCTACGAGCAGTACTTC,CASSEEDGSYEQYF
15,NA,NA,TRBV18,TRBJ1-3,TGTGCCAGCTCACCACCGGGACAATCTGGAAACACCATATATTTT,CASSPPGQSGNTIYF
13,NA,NA,TRBV20-1,TRBJ1-2,TGCAGTGCTAGAGTACCGACAGGCGATGGCTATACCTTC,CSARVPTGDGYTF
15,few,NA,TRBV6-5,TRBJ2-7,TGTGCCAGCAGGTACCGGAGCGGCCAATCCTACGAGCAGTACTTC,CASRYRSGQSYEQYF
17,few,NA,TRBV11-3,TRBJ1-5,TGTGCCAGCAGCGCAAGAGGGGACTCTCGGAGCAATCAGCCCCAGCATTTT,CASSARGDSRSNQPQHF
14,few,TRBD1,TRBV2,TRBJ1-1,TGTGCCAGCTCAGCCACAACAGGGGTTACTGAAGCTTTCTTT,CASSATTGVTEAFF
16,few,TRBD2,TRBV29-1,TRBJ2-7,TGCAGCGTTGAAGATCGGTGGCGGGGGGGTCCCAACGAGCAGTACTTC,CSVEDRWRGGPNEQYF
14,NA,NA,TRBV10-3,TRBJ1-6,TGTGCCATCAGTGAACTAACAAATAATTCACCCCTCCACTTT,CAISELTNNSPLHF